This T cell receptor (beta chain) came from a study of blood T cell repertoires in COVID-19. Study overall: Both acute and convalescent COVID-19 samples were obtained from the United States, Italy and Spain.

Germline CDR1 is MGHDK and CDR2 is SYGVNS. The CDR3 has 14 residues. V shed 7 bases, J shed 4 bases, and the junction held 6 bases outside the gene matches. Participants, roughly 18 to 100 years old, spanned some 23 US areas. Participants reported their clinical history, and cohort assignment relied on those reports. Produced via immunoSEQ multiplex PCR; TCRdb's table is partial and in-frame only. The data hold fewer than 500,000 clones, with around 90% observed a single time. The chain couples TRBV25-1 to TRBJ1-3, with TRBD1 identical over 8 bases. Sample: PBMCs or T cells enriched from blood (not recorded which). This clonotype originated in a woman in her late teens or twenties who had recovered from COVID-19. DNA for the CDR3: TGTGCCAGCACAACAGGGGGAGGCGGAAACACCATATATTTT. It codes for CASTTGGGGNTIYF.